These 5 T cell receptor beta chains came from one sample sequenced in a study of blood T cell repertoires in COVID-19. Clones were sequenced by immunoSEQ multiplex PCR, and TCRdb holds only the in-frame ones, with some missing. The sample lists about 300,000 clones; roughly 84% were seen once. The sample taken for sequencing was peripheral blood. These receptors came from a human donor with COVID-19, enrolled during active disease. The donor label of this sample is uncertain.

This chain joins TRBV7-3 and TRBJ1-1; tentative D call: TRBD1 (6 bases). This CDR3 has 14 residues. CDR1 is SGHTA, CDR2 FQGTGA, per germline. V gave up 4 bases and J gave up 1 base, with 10 bases separating them. The CDR3 coding sequence is TGTGCCAGCAGCTCATGGGGGCAGAACACTGAAGCTTTCTTT. Its translation: CASSSWGQNTEAFF.

This chain links TRBV5-1 with TRBJ2-3; no clear D gene. Germline CDR1 and CDR2: SGHRS and YFSETQ. The germline V and J ends were trimmed by 7 bases and 0 bases, with 12 bases remaining between them. The CDR3 is made up of 14 amino acids. The CDR3 here is CASSKRTSTDTQYF. The CDR3 nucleotides read TGCGCCAGCTCTAAGAGAACTAGCACAGATACGCAGTATTTT.

The chain is built from TRBV5-1 and TRBJ2-7; 8 nucleotides align to TRBD1. Germline V gene sequence: CDR1 SGHRS, CDR2 YFSETQ. The CDR3 runs to 15 residues. V gave up 4 bases and J gave up 4 bases; unmatched junction bases: 10. The CDR3 nucleotides read TGCGCCAGCAGCCATCCCGGACAGGGATTATACGAGCAGTACTTC. Encoded protein: CASSHPGQGLYEQYF.

The gene calls are TRBV18 and TRBJ1-5, with D perhaps TRBD1 (5 bases). The germline V and J ends were trimmed by 2 bases and 3 bases, with 11 bases remaining between them. Germline V gene lookup returns CDR1 KGHSH and CDR2 LQKENI. The CDR3 covers 15 residues. The CDR3 DNA sequence: TGTGCCAGCTCACCAGGGGCAGACCCCAATCAGCCCCAGCATTTT. Translating gives CASSPGADPNQPQHF.

The rearrangement joins TRBV25-1 to TRBJ1-2, with D tentatively TRBD1 (6 bases). This CDR3 region has 16 residues. Trimming shortened V by 2 bases and J by 2 bases, and 15 bases separated the two germline ends. Looked up from germline, CDR1 is MGHDK and CDR2 is SYGVNS. In DNA, the CDR3 is TGTGCCAGCAGTGAAGCCGGCCTAGGACAGAACTATGGCTACACCTTC. Amino acids: CASSEAGLGQNYGYTF.